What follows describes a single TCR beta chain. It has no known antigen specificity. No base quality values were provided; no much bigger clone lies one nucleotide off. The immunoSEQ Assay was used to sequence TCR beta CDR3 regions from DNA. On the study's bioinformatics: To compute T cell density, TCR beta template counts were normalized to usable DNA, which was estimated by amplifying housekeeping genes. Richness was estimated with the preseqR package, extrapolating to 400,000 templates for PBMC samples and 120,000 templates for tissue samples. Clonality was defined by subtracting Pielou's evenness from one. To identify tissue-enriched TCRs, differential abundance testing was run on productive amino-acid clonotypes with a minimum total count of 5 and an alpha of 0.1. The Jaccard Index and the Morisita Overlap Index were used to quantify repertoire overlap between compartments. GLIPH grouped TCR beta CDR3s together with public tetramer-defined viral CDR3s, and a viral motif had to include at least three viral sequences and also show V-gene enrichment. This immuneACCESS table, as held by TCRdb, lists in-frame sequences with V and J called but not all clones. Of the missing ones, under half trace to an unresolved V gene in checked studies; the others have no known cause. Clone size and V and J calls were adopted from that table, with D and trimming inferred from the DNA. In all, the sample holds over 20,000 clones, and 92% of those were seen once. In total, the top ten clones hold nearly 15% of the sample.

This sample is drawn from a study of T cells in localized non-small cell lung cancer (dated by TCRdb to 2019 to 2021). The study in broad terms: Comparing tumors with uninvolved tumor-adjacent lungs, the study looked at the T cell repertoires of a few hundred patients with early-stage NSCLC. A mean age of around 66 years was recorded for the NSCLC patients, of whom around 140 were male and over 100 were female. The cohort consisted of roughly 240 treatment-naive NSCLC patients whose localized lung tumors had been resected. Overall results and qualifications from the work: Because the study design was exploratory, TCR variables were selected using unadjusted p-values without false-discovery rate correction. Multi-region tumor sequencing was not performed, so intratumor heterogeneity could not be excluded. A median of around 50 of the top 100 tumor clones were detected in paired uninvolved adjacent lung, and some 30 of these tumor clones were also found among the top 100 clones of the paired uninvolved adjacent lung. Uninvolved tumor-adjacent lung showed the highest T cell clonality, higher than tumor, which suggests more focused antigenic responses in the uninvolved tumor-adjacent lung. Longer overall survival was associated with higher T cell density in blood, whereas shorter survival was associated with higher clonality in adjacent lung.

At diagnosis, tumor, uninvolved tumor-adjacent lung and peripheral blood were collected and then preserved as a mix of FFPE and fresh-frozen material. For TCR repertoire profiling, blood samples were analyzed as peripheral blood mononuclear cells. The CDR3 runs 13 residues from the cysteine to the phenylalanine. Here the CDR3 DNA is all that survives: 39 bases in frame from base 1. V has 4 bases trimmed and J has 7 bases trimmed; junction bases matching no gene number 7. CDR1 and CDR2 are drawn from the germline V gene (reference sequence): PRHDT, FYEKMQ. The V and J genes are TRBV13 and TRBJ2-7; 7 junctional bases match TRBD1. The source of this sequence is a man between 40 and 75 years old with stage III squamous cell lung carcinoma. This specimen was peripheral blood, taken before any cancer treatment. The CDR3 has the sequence CASSSNPGQEQYF. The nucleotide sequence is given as TGTGCCAGCAGCTCCAACCCGGGACAGGAGCAGTACTTC. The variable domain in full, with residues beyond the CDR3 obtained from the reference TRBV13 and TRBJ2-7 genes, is AAGVIQSPRHLIKEKRETATLKCYPIPRHDTVYWYQQGPGQDPQFLISFYEKMQSDKGSIPDRFSAQQFSDYHSELNMSSLELGDSALYFCASSSNPGQEQYFGPGTRLTVT.